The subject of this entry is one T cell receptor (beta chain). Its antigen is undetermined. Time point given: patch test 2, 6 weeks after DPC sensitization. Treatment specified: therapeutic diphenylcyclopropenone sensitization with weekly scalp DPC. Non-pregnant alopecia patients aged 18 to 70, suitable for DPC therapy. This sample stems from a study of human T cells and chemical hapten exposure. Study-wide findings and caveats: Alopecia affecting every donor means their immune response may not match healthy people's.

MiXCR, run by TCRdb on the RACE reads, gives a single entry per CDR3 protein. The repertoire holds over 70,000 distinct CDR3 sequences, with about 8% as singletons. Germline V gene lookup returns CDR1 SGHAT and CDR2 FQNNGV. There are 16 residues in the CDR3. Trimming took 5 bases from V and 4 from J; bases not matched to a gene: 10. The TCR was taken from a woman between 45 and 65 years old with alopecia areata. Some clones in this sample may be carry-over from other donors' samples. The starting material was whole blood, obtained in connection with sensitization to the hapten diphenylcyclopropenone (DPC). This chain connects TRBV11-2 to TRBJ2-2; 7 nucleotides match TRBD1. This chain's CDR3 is CASSRPETGFTGELFF. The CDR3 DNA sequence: TGTGCCAGCAGCCGCCCAGAGACAGGGTTCACCGGGGAGCTGTTTTTT.